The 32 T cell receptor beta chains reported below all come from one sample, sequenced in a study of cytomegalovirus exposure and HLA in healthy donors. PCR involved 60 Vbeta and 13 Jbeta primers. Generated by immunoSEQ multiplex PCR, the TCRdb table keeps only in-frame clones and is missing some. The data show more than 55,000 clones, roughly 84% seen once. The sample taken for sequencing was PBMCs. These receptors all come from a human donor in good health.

CDR3 residues: CASTGDLGTFHEKLFF. As DNA, the CDR3 is TGTGCCAGCACCGGAGATTTGGGGACTTTTCATGAAAAACTGTTTTTT. This chain connects TRBV7-9 to TRBJ1-4; tentatively, D is TRBD1 (5 bases). With 7 bases removed from V and 6 bases from J, the gap between germline ends came to 21 bases. Germline lookup yields CDR1 SEHNR and CDR2 FQNEAQ (reference sequence). This CDR3 comprises 16 residues.

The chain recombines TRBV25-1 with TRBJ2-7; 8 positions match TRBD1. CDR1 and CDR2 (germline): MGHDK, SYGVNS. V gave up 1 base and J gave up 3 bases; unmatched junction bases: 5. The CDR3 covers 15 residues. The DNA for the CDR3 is TGTGCCAGCAGTGAATTACAGGGGGAGGTCTACGAGCAGTACTTC. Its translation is CASSELQGEVYEQYF.

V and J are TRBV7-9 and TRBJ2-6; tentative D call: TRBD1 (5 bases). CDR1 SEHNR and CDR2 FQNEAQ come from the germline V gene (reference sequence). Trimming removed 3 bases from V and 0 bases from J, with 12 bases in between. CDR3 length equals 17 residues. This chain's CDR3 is CASSFTGSLSGANVLTF. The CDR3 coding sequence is TGTGCCAGCAGCTTTACAGGAAGCCTCTCTGGGGCCAACGTCCTGACTTTC.

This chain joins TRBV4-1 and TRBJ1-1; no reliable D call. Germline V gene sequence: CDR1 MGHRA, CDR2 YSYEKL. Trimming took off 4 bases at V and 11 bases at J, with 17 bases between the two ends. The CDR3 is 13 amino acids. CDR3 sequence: CASSRSSERVAFF. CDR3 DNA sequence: TGCGCCAGCAGCCGGAGTTCCGAACGGGTGGCTTTCTTT.

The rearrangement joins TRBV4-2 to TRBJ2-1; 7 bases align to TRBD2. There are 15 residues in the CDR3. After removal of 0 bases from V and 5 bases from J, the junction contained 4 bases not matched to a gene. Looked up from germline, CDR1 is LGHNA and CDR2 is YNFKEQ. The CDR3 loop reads CASSQERLANNEQFF. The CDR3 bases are TGTGCCAGCAGCCAAGAAAGACTAGCCAACAATGAGCAGTTCTTC.

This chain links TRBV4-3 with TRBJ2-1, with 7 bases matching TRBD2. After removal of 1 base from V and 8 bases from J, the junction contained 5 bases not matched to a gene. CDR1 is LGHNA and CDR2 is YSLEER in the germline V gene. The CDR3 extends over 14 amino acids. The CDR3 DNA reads TGCGCCAGCAGCCAAGTTGAGCGGGGAGATGAGCAGTTCTTC. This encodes CASSQVERGDEQFF.

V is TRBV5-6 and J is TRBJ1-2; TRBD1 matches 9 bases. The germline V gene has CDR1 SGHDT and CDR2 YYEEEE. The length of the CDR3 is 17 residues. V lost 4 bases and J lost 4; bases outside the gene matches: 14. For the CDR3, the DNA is TGTGCCAGCAGCCGGAGGGGTGTGGACAGGGGTGCCTATGGCTACACCTTC. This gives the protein CASSRRGVDRGAYGYTF.

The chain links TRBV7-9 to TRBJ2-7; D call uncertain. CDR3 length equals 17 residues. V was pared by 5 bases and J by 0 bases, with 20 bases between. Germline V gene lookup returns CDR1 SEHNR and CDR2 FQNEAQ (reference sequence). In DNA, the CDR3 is TGTGCCAGCAGCCGCAAATTCGGAACAGATTCCTCCTACGAGCAGTACTTC. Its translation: CASSRKFGTDSSYEQYF.

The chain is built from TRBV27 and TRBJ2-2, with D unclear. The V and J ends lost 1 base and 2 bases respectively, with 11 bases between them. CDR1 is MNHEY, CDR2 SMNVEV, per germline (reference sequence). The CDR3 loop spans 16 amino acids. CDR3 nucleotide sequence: TGTGCCAGCAGTTTATGGGCCCCCGGAAACACCGGGGAGCTGTTTTTT. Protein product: CASSLWAPGNTGELFF.

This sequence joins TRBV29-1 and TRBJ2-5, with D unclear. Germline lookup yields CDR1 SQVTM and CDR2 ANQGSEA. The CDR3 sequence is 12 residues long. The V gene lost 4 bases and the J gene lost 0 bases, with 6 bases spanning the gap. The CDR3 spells CSVVKNQETQYF. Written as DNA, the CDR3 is TGCAGCGTTGTTAAAAACCAAGAGACCCAGTACTTC.

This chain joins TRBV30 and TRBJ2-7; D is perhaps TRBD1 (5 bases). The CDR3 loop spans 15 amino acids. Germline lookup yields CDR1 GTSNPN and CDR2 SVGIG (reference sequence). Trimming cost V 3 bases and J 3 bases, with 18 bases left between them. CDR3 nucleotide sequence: TGTGCCTGGAGACCCACAGGTAACTTGCTCTACGAGCAGTACTTC. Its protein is CAWRPTGNLLYEQYF.

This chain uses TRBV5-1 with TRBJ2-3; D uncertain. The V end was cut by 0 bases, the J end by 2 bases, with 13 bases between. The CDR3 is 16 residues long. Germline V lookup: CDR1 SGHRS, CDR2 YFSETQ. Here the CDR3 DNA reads TGCGCCAGCAGCTTGGTTTTGCAGTCGAACACAGATACGCAGTATTTT. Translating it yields CASSLVLQSNTDTQYF.

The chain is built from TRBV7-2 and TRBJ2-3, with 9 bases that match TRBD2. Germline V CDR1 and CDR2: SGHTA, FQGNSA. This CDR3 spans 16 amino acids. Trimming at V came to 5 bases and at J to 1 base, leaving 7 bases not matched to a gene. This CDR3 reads CASSVGRTSGTDTQYF. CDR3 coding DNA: TGTGCCAGCAGCGTAGGACGGACTAGCGGCACAGATACGCAGTATTTT. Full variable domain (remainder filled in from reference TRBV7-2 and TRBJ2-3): GAGVSQSPSNKVTEKGKDVELRCDPISGHTALYWYRQSLGQGLEFLIYFQGNSAPDKSGLPSDRFSAERTGGSVSTLTIQRTQQEDSAVYLCASSVGRTSGTDTQYFGPGTRLTVL.

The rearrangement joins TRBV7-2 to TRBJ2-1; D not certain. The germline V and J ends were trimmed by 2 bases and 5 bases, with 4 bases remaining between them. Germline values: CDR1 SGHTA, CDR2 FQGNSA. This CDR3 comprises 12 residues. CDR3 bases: TGTGCCAGCAGCTTACGCGACAATGAGCAGTTCTTC. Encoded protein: CASSLRDNEQFF.

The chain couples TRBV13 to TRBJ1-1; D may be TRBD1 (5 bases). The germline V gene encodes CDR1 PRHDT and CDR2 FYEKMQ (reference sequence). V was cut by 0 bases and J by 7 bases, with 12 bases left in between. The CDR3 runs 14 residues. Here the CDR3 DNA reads TGTGCCAGCAGCTTAGGGCAGGCAAGGGGTGAAGCTTTCTTT. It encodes CASSLGQARGEAFF.

For the CDR3, the DNA is TGTGCCAGCAGCTTACGGACAGGGCGCTCAGCGGGGGAGACCCAGTACTTC. Amino acids: CASSLRTGRSAGETQYF. The V gene is TRBV7-2, the J gene TRBJ2-5; TRBD1 might be the D (8 bases). This CDR3 has 17 amino acids. CDR1 is SGHTA and CDR2 is FQGNSA in the germline V gene. Between the trimmed V and J ends, which lost 2 bases and 5 bases, there was a span of 21 bases. Supplemented by reference TRBV7-2 and TRBJ2-5, the full variable domain reads GAGVSQSPSNKVTEKGKDVELRCDPISGHTALYWYRQSLGQGLEFLIYFQGNSAPDKSGLPSDRFSAERTGGSVSTLTIQRTQQEDSAVYLCASSLRTGRSAGETQYFGPGTRLLVL.

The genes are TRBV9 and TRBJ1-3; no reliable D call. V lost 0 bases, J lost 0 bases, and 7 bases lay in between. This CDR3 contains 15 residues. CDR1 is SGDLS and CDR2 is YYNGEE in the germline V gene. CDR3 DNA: TGTGCCAGCAGCGTAGACGGTTACTCTGGAAACACCATATATTTT. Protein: CASSVDGYSGNTIYF.

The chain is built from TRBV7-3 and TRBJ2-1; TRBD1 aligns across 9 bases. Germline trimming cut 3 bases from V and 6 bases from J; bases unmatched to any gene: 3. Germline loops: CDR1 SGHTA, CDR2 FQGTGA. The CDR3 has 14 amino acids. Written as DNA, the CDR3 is TGTGCCAGCAGCTTCGGACAGGGGCGCAATGAGCAGTTCTTC. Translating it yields CASSFGQGRNEQFF. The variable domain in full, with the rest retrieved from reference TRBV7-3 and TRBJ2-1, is GAGVSQTPSNKVTEKGKYVELRCDPISGHTALYWYRQSLGQGPEFLIYFQGTGAADDSGLPNDRFFAVRPEGSVSTLKIQRTERGDSAVYLCASSFGQGRNEQFFGPGTRLTVL.

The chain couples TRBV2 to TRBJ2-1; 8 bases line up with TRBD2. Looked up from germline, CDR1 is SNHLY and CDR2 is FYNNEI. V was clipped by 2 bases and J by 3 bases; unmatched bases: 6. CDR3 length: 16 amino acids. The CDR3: CASSESETSDYNEQFF. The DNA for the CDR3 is TGTGCCAGCAGTGAATCTGAGACTAGCGACTACAATGAGCAGTTCTTC.

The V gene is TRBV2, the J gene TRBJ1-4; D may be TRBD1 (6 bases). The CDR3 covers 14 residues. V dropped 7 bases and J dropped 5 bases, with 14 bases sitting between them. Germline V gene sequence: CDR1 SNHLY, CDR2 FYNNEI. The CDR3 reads CASIPGTRNEKLFF. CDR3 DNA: TGTGCCAGCATACCCGGGACAAGGAATGAAAAACTGTTTTTT.

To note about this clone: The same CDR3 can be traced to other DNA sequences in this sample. CDR3: CASSLEETQYF. The DNA of the CDR3 is TGTGCCAGCTCACTAGAAGAGACCCAGTACTTC. The J gene is TRBJ2-5, the V gene TRBV18; unclear D gene. The germline gives CDR1 KGHSH, CDR2 LQKENI. The CDR3 is 11 residues long. V was clipped by 4 bases and J by 3 bases, with 3 bases between them. The full variable domain, rest sourced from reference TRBV18 and TRBJ2-5, is NAGVMQNPRHLVRRRGQEARLRCSPMKGHSHVYWYRQLPEEGLKFMVYLQKENIIDESGMPKERFSAEFPKEGPSILRIQQVVRGDSAAYFCASSLEETQYFGPGTRLLVL.

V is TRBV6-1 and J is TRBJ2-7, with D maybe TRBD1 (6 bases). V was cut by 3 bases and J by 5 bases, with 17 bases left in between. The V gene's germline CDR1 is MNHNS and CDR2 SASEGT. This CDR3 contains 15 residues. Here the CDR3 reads CASSDLGTPTHEQYF. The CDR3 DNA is TGTGCCAGCAGTGACCTGGGGACACCGACGCACGAGCAGTACTTC.

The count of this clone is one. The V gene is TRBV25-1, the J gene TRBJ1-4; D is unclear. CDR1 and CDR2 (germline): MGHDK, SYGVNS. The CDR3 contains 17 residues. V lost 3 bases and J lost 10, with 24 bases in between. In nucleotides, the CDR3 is TGTGCCAGCAGTGACCCCACAGCAAGCGGAACGTCTGGAAAACTGTTTTTT. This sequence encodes CASSDPTASGTSGKLFF.

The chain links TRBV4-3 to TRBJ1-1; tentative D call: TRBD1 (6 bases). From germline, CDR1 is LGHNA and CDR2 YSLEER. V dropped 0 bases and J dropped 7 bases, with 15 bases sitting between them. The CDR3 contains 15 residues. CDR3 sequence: CASSQEGGWGGEAFF. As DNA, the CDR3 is TGCGCCAGCAGCCAAGAGGGGGGCTGGGGGGGTGAAGCTTTCTTT.

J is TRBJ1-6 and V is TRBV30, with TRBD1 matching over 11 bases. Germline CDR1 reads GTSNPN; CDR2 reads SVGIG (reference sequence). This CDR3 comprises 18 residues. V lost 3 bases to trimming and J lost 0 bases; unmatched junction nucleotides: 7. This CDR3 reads CAWSPDRGPYSYNSPLHF. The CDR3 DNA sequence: TGTGCCTGGAGCCCGGACAGGGGGCCATACTCCTATAATTCACCCCTCCACTTT. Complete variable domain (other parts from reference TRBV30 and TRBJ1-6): SQTIHQWPATLVQPVGSPLSLECTVEGTSNPNLYWYRQAAGRGLQLLFYSVGIGQISSEVPQNLSASRPQDRQFILSSKKLLLSDSGFYLCAWSPDRGPYSYNSPLHFGNGTRLTVT.

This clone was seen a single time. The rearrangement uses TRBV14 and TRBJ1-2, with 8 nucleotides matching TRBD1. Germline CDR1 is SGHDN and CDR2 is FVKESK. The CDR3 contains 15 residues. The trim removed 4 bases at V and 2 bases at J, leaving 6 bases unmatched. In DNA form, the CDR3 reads TGTGCCAGCAGCCGGTGGGACAGGATAAACTATGGCTACACCTTC. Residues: CASSRWDRINYGYTF.

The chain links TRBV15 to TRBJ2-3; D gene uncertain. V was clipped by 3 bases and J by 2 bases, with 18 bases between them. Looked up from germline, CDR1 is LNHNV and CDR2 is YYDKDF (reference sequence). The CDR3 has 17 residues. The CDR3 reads CATSRAFQRDNTDTQYF. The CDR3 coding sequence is TGTGCCACCAGCAGGGCTTTTCAACGAGACAACACAGATACGCAGTATTTT.

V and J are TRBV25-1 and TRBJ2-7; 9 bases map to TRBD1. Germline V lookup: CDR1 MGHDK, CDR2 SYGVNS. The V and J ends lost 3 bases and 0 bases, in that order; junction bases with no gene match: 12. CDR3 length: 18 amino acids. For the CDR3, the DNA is TGTGCCAGCAGTGAGGCTTCGGGACAGGGAAGGAGCTCCTACGAGCAGTACTTC. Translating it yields CASSEASGQGRSSYEQYF.

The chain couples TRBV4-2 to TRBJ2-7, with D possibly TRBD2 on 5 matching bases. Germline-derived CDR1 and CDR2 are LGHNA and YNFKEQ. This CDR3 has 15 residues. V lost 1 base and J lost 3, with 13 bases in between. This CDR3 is CASSQGRDEVYEQYF. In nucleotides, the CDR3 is TGTGCCAGCAGCCAAGGTCGGGATGAGGTCTACGAGCAGTACTTC.

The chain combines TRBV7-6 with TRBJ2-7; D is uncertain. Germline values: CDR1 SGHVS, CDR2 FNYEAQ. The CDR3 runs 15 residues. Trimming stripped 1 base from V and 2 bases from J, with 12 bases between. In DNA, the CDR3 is TGTGCCAGCAGCTTAGGACAAGGTCTTCCCTACGAGCAGTACTTC. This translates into CASSLGQGLPYEQYF.

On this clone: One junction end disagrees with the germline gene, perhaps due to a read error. In DNA, the CDR3 is TGTTCCAGCAGCCCAGTCGGGGGACAGGGAAATTCACCCCTCCACTTT. This encodes CSSSPVGGQGNSPLHF. The chain is built from TRBV7-9 and TRBJ1-6, with 9 bases matching TRBD1. The CDR3 totals 16 residues. Germline V gene data show CDR1 as SEHNR and CDR2 as FQNEAQ (reference sequence). Filled out from reference TRBV7-9 and TRBJ1-6, the complete variable domain reads DTGVSQNPRHKITKRGQNVTFRCDPISEHNRLYWYRQTLGQGPEFLTYFQNEAQLEKSRLLSDRFSAERPKGSFSTLEIQRTEQGDSAMYLCSSSPVGGQGNSPLHFGNGTRLTVT.

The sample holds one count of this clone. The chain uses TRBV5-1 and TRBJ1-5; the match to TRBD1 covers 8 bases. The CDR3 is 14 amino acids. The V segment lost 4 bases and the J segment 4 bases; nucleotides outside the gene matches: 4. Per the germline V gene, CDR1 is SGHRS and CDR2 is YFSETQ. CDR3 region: CASSPQGENQPQHF. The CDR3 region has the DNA TGCGCCAGCAGCCCACAGGGGGAGAATCAGCCCCAGCATTTT.